The entry that follows covers one T cell receptor beta chain sequence. Its antigen remains undetermined. Base qualities are not at hand, and no much larger clone is one base apart. To synthesize cDNA, template-switch 5'RACE was performed with a primer carrying a 10-nucleotide random unique molecular identifier so that each TCR transcript was tagged. Every sequencing run covered 15-18 subjects and yielded more than 180 million TCR-beta sequences. The RNeasy kit was used to extract total RNA. TCR-beta VDJ regions were amplified with primers for the TCR constant region and the 5'RACE anchor, using the KAPA Real-time Library Amplification kit. A first PCR added sample indexes and Illumina adaptors, and a second PCR then raised library yield. After Ampure bead purification, the roughly 650 bp TCR product was size-selected on a 2% E-gel SizeSelection system. Before pooling, library quality was checked on a Bioanalyzer, concentration was measured with Qubit, and libraries were quantified with the Kapa Library Quantification kit. An Illumina HiSeq 2500 sequenced the libraries paired-end 2 x 150 bp. To increase sequence diversity, 25-30% phiX was spiked into each library pool. As for how the authors treated the data: The quality-filtered reads were processed with the UMI-based MiGEC pipeline, whose error correction step removed more than 90% of the raw TCR sequences. VDJ genes were aligned to IMGT germline references, and each clonotype was defined by a unique CDR3 amino acid sequence together with V-J genes. Clonal expansion, Shannon diversity and CDR3 relatedness were evaluated with VDJtools (CalcPairwiseDistances, ClusterSamples), while phylogenetic trees were built in CLCbio workbench. A clone was classed as expanded if it had 8 or more unique UMIs, a cutoff based on coefficient-of-variation modelling across technical triplicates. TCRdb passed the public sequencing reads through fastp at Q25 and MiXCR, retaining productive beta sequences. Every entry covers one CDR3 protein and lists the most common genes and DNA from its rows. For this entry, the V and J calls and clone size follow TCRdb and not the study's own pipeline. The sample table records tens of thousands of distinct CDR3 sequences; roughly 10% of these occur just once. Around 7% of the sample is in the top ten clones.

The data are from a study of neurological immune-mediated disorders (dated by TCRdb to between 2017 and 2020). At the level of the whole study: Peripheral blood TCR-beta repertoires from HTLV-I-associated myelopathy (HAM/TSP) patients, multiple sclerosis patients and healthy controls were compared by UMI-based sequencing. The cohort was made up of about 65 subjects, consisting of 14 HAM/TSP patients, about 35 multiple sclerosis patients and 20 healthy controls. Longitudinal HAM/TSP and healthy donors were sampled at 3 time-points each (roughly 3-45 month intervals). The roughly 99 TCR-beta libraries covered PBMC samples along with longitudinal samples, technical triplicates, and paired sorted CD4+ and CD8+ T-cell subsets. The study at large found these results: No identical CDR3 amino acid sequences were shared among expanded clones across subjects, suggesting private TCR-beta repertoires in all groups. TCR clonal expansion was highest in HAM/TSP patients and lowest in MS patients, with MS patients falling below even healthy controls.

The sample's time point label, in plain terms: longitudinal time-point 1 (baseline). For unsorted PBMC libraries, 2 million PBMCs were used after storage in RNAlater at -80 degrees C until RNA extraction. Peripheral blood underwent Ficoll-Hypaque density gradient centrifugation to isolate PBMCs, which were then cryopreserved in liquid nitrogen. CDR1 SGHTA and CDR2 FQGNSA were looked up in the germline V gene. Its CDR3 holds 14 amino acids, cysteine through phenylalanine. Only the CDR3 part of the read is kept: 42 bases, read in frame from the first base. V is pared back by 5 bases and J by 6 bases, with 14 bases lying between the germline termini.

The specimen was PBMCs. The V gene is TRBV7-2 and the J gene is TRBJ1-5; the D segment could be TRBD1, given 6 matching bases. This clonotype originated in a male donor with HTLV-1-associated myelopathy (HAM/TSP). The DNA sequence reads TGTGCCAGCAGCCCACAGGGTGGAAGTCAGCCCCAGCATTTT. Translated, it gives CASSPQGGSQPQHF.